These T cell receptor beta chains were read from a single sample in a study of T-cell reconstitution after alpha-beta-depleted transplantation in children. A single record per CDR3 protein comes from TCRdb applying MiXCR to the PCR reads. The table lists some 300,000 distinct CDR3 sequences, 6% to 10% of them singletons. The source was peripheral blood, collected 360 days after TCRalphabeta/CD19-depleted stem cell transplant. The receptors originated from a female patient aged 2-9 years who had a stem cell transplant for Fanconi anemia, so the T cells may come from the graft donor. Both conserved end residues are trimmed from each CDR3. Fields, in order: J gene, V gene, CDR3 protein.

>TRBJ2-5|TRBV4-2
ASSQDRRTGEQETQY
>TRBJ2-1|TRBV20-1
SARSGPPPGEF
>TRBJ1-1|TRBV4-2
ASSLDILNTEAF
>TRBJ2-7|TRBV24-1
ATSDQGTDYEQY
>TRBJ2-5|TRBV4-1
ASSQSRRRGLAGGQETQY
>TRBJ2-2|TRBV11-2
ASSLRQGWTGELF
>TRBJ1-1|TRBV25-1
ASSGGSPLNTEAF
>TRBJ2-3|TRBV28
ASSWDRLSTDTQY
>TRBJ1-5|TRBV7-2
ASSLLSGGRNQPQH
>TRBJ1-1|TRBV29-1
SVGDRVDEAF
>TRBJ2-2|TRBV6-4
ASSEVATGELF
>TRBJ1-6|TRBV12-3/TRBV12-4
ASSSDNNNSPLH
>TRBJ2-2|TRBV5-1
ASSILFQRDRNTGELF
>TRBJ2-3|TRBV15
ATSRADRGGLVGITDTQY
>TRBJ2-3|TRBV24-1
ATSDFITGGADTQY
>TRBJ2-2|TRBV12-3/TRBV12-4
ASSFGGAGGELF
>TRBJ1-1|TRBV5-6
ASSSLTGRGTEAF
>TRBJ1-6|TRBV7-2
ASSFGRGNSPLH
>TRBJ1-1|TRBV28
ASRPTQGLGTEAF
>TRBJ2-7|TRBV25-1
ASSEYRGGGSYEQY
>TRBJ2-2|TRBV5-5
ASSFTLTGELF
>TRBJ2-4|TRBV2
ASSDASGGGAKNIQY
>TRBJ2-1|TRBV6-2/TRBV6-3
ASSYVGDSYNEQF
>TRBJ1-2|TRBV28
ASSLGDRVGGYT
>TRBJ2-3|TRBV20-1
SPLSPSTDTQY
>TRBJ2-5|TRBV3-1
ASSQAGPETQY
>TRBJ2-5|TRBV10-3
ATFGGRAQETQY
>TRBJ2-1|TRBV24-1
ATSDQTSGRASEQF
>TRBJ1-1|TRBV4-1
ASSQVENTEAF
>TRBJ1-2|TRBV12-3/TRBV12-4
ASSPPGNYGYT
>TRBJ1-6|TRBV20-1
SARRQGQGNSPLH
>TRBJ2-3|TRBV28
ASSSGTGRGTDTQY
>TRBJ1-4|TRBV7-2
SSSLGWDNEKLF
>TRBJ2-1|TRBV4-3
ASSQGGANEQF
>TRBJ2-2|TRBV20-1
SARELATNTGELF
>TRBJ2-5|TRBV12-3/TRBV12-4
ASSLRGMLQETQY
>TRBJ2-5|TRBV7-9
ASSLLGTQETQY
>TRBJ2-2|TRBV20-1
SADRIGGTGELF
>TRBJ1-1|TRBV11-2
ASSLAARNTEAF
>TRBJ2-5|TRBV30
AWSVLPRLETQY
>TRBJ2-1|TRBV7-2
ASSLGTSGGNEQF
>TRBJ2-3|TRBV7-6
ASSLDPAPYTDTQY
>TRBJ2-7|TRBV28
ASSIPTSEQY
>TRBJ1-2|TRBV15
ATSAGNYGYT
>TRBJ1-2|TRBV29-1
SVEGLSMRGYT
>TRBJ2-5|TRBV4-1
ASSQVGGLSQETQY
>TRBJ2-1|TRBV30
AWSGWENYNEQF
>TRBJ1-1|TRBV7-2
ASSLYRADTEAF
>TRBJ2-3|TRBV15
ATTRRGGLAVSTDTQY
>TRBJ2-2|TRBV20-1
SAPTGLNRGELF
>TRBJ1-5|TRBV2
ASSGDRVNQPQH
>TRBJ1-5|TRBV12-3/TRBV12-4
ASSFLSGGQPQH
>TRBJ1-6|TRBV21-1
ASSKNPNREGNSPLH
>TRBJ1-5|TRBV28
ASSPGTSKSYRQPQH
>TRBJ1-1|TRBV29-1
SVGLTGDRTEAF
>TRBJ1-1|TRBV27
ASSTANHWGTEAF
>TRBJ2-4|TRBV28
ASSQTFTLGGSKNIQY